This record covers a single T cell receptor (beta chain). The sample comes from a study of shared clonotypes between healthy human individuals. Study in general: The study used three CD4 naive, three CD4 memory, two CD8 naive and one CD8 memory plate per donor.

Healthy adults negative for HIV, lacking recent acute infections or vaccinations, served as donors. Germline values: CDR1 SGHRS, CDR2 YFSETQ. Germline trimming cut 0 bases from V and 4 bases from J; bases unmatched to any gene: 6. CDR3 length: 16 residues. The protocol was immunoSEQ multiplex PCR, while the TCRdb copy is restricted to in-frame clones and leaves out a portion. The profile shows roughly 660,000 clones, 90% of them singletons. This rearrangement joins TRBV5-1 to TRBJ2-3, with 9 bases matching TRBD2. The TCR was taken from a man between 18 and 29 years old in good health. Some clones in this sample may be carry-over from other donors' samples. Sequencing was carried out using memory CD8+ T cells from PBMCs. The subset was: CD45RO+ cells pooled with CCR7-negative TemRA cells. The CDR3 DNA reads as TGCGCCAGCAGCTTGGATCTAGCGGGACGTCCAGATACGCAGTATTTT. It is translated as CASSLDLAGRPDTQYF. The full variable domain, its missing parts supplied by reference TRBV5-1 and TRBJ2-3, is KAGVTQTPRYLIKTRGQQVTLSCSPISGHRSVSWYQQTPGQGLQFLFEYFSETQRNKGNFPGRFSGRQFSNSRSEMNVSTLELGDSALYLCASSLDLAGRPDTQYFGPGTRLTVL.